These 7 T cell receptor beta chains were sequenced from one sample in a study of monozygotic twins with inflammatory bowel disease. One entry per CDR3 protein, without DNA, is what TCRdb gives after re-calling the 5' RACE reads. Here the sample table reports about 450,000 distinct CDR3 sequences. The sequenced material came from blood. These receptors were obtained from a human donor with ulcerative colitis or Crohn's disease, or a healthy co-twin of an affected twin (not recorded which).

This chain joins TRBV20-1 and TRBJ2-1; without DNA, the TCRdb call of TRBD2 cannot be checked. The CDR3 is 15 residues long. Germline CDR1 DFQATT, CDR2 SNEGSKA (reference sequence). CDR3 sequence reads: CSARWTSGGYNEQFF.

The genes are TRBV15 and TRBJ2-2; the TCRdb call, TRBD2, lacks DNA for checking. CDR1 and CDR2 (germline): LNHNV, YYDKDF (reference sequence). The CDR3 contains 19 residues. The CDR3 sequence: CATSGIRTSGETNTGELFF. Together with reference TRBV15 and TRBJ2-2, the CDR3 gives the full variable domain: DAMVIQNPRYQVTQFGKPVTLSCSQTLNHNVMYWYQQKSSQAPKLLFHYYDKDFNNEADTPDNFQSRRPNTSFCFLDIRSPGLGDTAMYLCATSGIRTSGETNTGELFFGEGSRLTVL.

V and J are TRBV12-5 and TRBJ2-1. The CDR3 spans 14 residues. Germline-derived CDR1 and CDR2 are LGHNT and FRNRAP. The CDR3 loop reads CASGWGYTYNEQFF. Looking up the rest from reference TRBV12-5 and TRBJ2-1 gives the full variable domain: DARVTQTPRHKVTEMGQEVTMRCQPILGHNTVFWYRQTMMQGLELLAYFRNRAPLDDSGMPKDRFSAEMPDATLATLKIQPSEPRDSAVYFCASGWGYTYNEQFFGPGTRLTVL.

The chain has TRBV25-1 and TRBJ1-4; TCRdb selects TRBD1, and the lack of DNA leaves this call unchecked. CDR1 MGHDK and CDR2 SYGVNS come from the germline V gene. The CDR3 is 15 residues long. CDR3 sequence reads: CASSGSGQANEKLFF. The whole variable domain, filled in from reference TRBV25-1 and TRBJ1-4, reads EADIYQTPRYLVIGTGKKITLECSQTMGHDKMYWYQQDPGMELHLIHYSYGVNSTEKGDLSSESTVSRIRTEHFPLTLESARPSHTSQYLCASSGSGQANEKLFFGSGTQLSVL.

The rearrangement uses TRBV18 and TRBJ1-3. This CDR3 has 15 residues. The germline CDR1 and CDR2 sequences are KGHSH and LQKENI. CDR3: CASSPPNSSGNTIYF.

This chain links TRBV6-1 with TRBJ1-5; TCRdb's D call of TRBD1 is untestable without DNA. Germline CDR1 reads MNHNS; CDR2 reads SASEGT. This CDR3 region has 13 residues. CDR3 loop: CASGPSTNQPQHF.

This chain uses TRBV6-5 with TRBJ1-5; TCRdb lists TRBD1, though no DNA is available to test this call. CDR1 MNHEY and CDR2 SVGAGI come from the germline V gene. The CDR3 is 15 amino acids. The chain's CDR3 is CASSWDRTLNQPQHF.